The T cell receptor (beta chain) described here comes from a study of cytomegalovirus exposure and HLA in healthy donors. 60 Vbeta and 13 Jbeta primers were used in PCR. Sequencing used immunoSEQ multiplex PCR; TCRdb keeps in-frame clones, though not all of them. Here the sample spans about 150,000 clones, roughly three quarters being singletons. Sequencing used PBMCs. The clonotype originates from a woman aged 45 to 65 in good health and CMV-seropositive.

CDR3 nucleotide sequence: TGTGCCAGCAGCGTACGGCAGGGCACTGAAGCTTTCTTT. This encodes CASSVRQGTEAFF. This chain links TRBV9 with TRBJ1-1; a weak D match, TRBD1 (5 bases). V lost 1 base, J lost 4 bases, and 8 bases lay in between. Germline CDR1 is SGDLS and CDR2 is YYNGEE. This CDR3 is 13 amino acids long.